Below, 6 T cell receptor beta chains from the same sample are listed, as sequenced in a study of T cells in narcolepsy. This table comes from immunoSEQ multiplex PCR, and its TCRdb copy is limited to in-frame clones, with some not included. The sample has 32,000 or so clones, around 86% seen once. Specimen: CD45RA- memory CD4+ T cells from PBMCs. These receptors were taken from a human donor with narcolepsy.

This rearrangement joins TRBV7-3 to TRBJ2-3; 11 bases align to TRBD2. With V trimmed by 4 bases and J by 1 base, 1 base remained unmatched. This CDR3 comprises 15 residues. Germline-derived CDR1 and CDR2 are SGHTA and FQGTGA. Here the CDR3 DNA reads TGTGCCAGCAGCTCTAGCGGGGGGCGCACAGATACGCAGTATTTT. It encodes CASSSSGGRTDTQYF.

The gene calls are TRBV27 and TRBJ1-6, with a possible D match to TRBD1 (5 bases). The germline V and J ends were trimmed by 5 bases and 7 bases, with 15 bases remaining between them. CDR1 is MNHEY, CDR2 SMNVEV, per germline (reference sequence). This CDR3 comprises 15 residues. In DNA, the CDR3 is TGTGCCAGCAGTACCGGGACTGGGGGGAATTCACCCCTCCACTTT. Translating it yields CASSTGTGGNSPLHF.

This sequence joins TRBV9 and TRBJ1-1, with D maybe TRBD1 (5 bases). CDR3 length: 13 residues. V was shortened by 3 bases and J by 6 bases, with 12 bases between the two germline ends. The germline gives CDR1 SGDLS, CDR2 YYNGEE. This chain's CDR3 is CASSEGWVSEAFF. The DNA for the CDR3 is TGTGCCAGCAGCGAGGGGTGGGTATCTGAAGCTTTCTTT. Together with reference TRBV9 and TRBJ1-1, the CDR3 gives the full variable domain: DSGVTQTPKHLITATGQRVTLRCSPRSGDLSVYWYQQSLDQGLQFLIQYYNGEERAKGNILERFSAQQFPDLHSELNLSSLELGDSALYFCASSEGWVSEAFFGQGTRLTVV.

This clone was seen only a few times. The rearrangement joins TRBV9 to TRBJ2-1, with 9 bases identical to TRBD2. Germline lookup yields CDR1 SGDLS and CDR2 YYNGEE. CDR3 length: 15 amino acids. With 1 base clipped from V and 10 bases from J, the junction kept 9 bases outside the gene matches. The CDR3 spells CASSVKPLAGNEQFF. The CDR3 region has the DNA TGTGCCAGCAGCGTAAAGCCCCTAGCGGGGAACGAGCAGTTCTTC.

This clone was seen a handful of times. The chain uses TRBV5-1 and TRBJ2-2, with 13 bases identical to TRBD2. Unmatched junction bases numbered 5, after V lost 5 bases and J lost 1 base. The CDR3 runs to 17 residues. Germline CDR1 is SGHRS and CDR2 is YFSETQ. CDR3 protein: CASSHRTSGGNTGELFF. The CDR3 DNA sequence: TGCGCCAGCAGTCACCGGACTAGCGGGGGGAACACCGGGGAGCTGTTTTTT.

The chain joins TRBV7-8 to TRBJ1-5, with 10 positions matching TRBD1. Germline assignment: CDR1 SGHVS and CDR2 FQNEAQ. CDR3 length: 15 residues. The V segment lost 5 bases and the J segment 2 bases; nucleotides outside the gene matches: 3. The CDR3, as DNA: TGTGCCAGCAGCACCGGGACAGGGGGCAATCAGCCCCAGCATTTT. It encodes CASSTGTGGNQPQHF.